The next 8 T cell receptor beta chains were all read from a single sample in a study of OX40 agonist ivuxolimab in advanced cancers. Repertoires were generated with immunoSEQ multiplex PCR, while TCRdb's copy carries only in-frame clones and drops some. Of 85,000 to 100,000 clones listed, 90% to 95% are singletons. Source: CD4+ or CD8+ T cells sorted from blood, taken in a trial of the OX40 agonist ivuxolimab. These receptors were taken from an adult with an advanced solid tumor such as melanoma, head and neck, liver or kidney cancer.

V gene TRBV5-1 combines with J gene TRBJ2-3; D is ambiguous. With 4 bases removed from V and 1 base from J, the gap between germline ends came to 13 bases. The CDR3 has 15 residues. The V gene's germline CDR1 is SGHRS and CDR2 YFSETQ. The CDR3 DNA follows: TGCGCCAGCAGCCCAGACACCCTCGGCACAGATACGCAGTATTTT. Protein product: CASSPDTLGTDTQYF.

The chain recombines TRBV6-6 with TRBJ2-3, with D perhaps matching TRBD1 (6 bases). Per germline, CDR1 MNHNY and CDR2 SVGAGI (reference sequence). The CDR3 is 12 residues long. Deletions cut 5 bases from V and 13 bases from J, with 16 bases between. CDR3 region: CASSQTQGKEYF. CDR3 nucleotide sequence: TGTGCCAGCAGTCAAACACAGGGAAAGGAGTATTTT.

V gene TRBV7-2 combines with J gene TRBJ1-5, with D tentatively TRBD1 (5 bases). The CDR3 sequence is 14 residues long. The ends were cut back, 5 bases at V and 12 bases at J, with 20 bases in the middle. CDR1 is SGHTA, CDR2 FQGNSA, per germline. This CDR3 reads CASSPTTSTAGQHF. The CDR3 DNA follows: TGTGCCAGCAGCCCCACCACGTCGACAGCGGGCCAGCATTTT.

For the CDR3, the DNA is TGTGCCAGCAGCTTAGGACAGGCCCTATGGGAAAAACTGTTTTTT. This codes for CASSLGQALWEKLFF. The chain is built from TRBV7-8 and TRBJ1-4, with D perhaps matching TRBD1 (6 bases). V was shortened by 1 base and J by 8 bases, with 14 bases between the two germline ends. The CDR3 covers 15 residues. The germline V gene encodes CDR1 SGHVS and CDR2 FQNEAQ. Using reference TRBV7-8 and TRBJ1-4 for the parts outside the CDR3, the full variable domain is GAGVSQSPRYKVAKRGQDVALRCDPISGHVSLFWYQQALGQGPEFLTYFQNEAQLDKSGLPSDRFFAERPEGSVSTLKIQRTQQEDSAVYLCASSLGQALWEKLFFGSGTQLSVL.

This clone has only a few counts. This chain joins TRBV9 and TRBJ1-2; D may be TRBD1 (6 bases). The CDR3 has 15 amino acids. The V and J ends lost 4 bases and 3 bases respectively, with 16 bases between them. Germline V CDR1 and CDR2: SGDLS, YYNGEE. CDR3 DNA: TGTGCCAGCAGCATACGACAGGAGACGTACTATGGCTACACCTTC. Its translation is CASSIRQETYYGYTF.

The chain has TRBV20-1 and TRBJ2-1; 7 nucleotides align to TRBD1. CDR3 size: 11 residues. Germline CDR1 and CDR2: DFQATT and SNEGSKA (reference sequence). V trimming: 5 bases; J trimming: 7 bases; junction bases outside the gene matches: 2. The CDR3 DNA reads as TGCAGTGCTCACAGGGGTAATGAGCAGTTCTTC. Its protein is CSAHRGNEQFF.

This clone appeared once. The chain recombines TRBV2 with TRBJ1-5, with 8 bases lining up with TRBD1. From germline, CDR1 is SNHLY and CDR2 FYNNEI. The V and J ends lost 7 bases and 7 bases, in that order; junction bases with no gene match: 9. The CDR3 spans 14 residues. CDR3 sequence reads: CASKVEQGAQPQHF. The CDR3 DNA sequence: TGTGCCAGCAAAGTAGAGCAGGGGGCGCAGCCCCAGCATTTT.

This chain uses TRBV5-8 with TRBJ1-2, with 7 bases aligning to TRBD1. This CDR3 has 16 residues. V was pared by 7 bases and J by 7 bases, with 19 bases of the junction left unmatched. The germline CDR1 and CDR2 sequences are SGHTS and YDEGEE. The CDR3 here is CASPVDRRSWSGGYTF. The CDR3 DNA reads TGTGCCAGCCCTGTGGACAGGCGGAGCTGGTCGGGTGGCTACACCTTC.